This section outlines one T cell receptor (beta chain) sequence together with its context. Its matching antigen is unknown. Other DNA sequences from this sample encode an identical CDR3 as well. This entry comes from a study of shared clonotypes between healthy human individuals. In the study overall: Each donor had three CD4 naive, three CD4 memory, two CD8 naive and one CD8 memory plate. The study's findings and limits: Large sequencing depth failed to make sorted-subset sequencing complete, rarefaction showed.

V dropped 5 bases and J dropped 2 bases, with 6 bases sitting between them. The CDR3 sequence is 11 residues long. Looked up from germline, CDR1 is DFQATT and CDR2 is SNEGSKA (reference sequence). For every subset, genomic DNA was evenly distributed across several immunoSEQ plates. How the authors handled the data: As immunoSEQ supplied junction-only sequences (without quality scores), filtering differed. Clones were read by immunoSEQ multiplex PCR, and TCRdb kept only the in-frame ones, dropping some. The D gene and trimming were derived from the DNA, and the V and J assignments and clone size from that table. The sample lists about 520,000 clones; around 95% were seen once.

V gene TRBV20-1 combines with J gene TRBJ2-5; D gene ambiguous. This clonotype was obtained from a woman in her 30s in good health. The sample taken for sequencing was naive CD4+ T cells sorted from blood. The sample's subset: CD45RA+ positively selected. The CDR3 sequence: CSASNQETQYF. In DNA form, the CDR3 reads TGCAGTGCTTCCAATCAAGAGACCCAGTACTTC.